This is a list of T cell receptor beta chains from one sample in a study of blood T cell repertoires in COVID-19. Using immunoSEQ multiplex PCR, the repertoire was profiled, and TCRdb retains in-frame clones only, with some absent. The sample has approximately 53,000 clones, about four fifths seen once. The sample taken for sequencing was peripheral blood. These receptors came from a woman aged 80 or older with COVID-19, enrolled during active disease. Both conserved end residues are part of each CDR3. Each record gives: D gene, V gene, J gene, clone size, CDR3 DNA, CDR3 protein. The D gene is left open where the match is weak. Clone size, where shown, is once, few, many, or a class for clones that have expanded.

d_call: .; v_call: TRBV7-9; j_call: TRBJ2-5; clone_size: .; cdr3_nt: TGTGCCAGCAACGGGGAGACCCAGTACTTC; cdr3_aa: CASNGETQYF
d_call: TRBD1; v_call: TRBV30; j_call: TRBJ1-6; clone_size: once; cdr3_nt: TGTGCCTGCCCCGGGACAGGGGAGAAGTCCCTCTATAATTCACCCCTCCACTTT; cdr3_aa: CACPGTGEKSLYNSPLHF
d_call: TRBD1; v_call: TRBV27; j_call: TRBJ2-7; clone_size: once; cdr3_nt: TGTGCCAGCAGTTTAAGGTTCGGGACAGGGTCTTACGAGCAGTACTTC; cdr3_aa: CASSLRFGTGSYEQYF
d_call: TRBD1; v_call: TRBV7-3; j_call: TRBJ2-3; clone_size: once; cdr3_nt: TGTGCCAGCAGCTCTACAGGGGGGTTGTGGGCAGATACGCAGTATTTT; cdr3_aa: CASSSTGGLWADTQYF
d_call: .; v_call: TRBV19; j_call: TRBJ1-1; clone_size: once; cdr3_nt: TGTGCCTGCGCTCGGGTAATGAACACTGAAGCTTTCTTT; cdr3_aa: CACARVMNTEAFF
d_call: TRBD1; v_call: TRBV15; j_call: TRBJ1-5; clone_size: .; cdr3_nt: TGTGCCACCAGCAGAGGGGGACAGGGCGACCAGCCCCAGCATTTT; cdr3_aa: CATSRGGQGDQPQHF
d_call: TRBD1; v_call: TRBV11-2; j_call: TRBJ1-5; clone_size: .; cdr3_nt: TGTGCCAGCAGCTGGACAGGAAATCAGCCCCAGCATTTT; cdr3_aa: CASSWTGNQPQHF
d_call: .; v_call: TRBV5-1; j_call: TRBJ2-3; clone_size: .; cdr3_nt: TGCGCCACCACGACCGAACCCGGGACAGATACGCAGTATTTT; cdr3_aa: CATTTEPGTDTQYF
d_call: TRBD2; v_call: TRBV18; j_call: TRBJ2-1; clone_size: few; cdr3_nt: TGTGCCAGCTCACGACGGACTAGCGGGAGTGATTACAATGAGCAGTTCTTC; cdr3_aa: CASSRRTSGSDYNEQFF
d_call: .; v_call: TRBV7-9; j_call: TRBJ1-1; clone_size: .; cdr3_nt: TGTGCCAGCAGCTCAGACGGCAATCCGGGAACTGAAGCTTTCTTT; cdr3_aa: CASSSDGNPGTEAFF
d_call: .; v_call: TRBV6-5; j_call: TRBJ2-7; clone_size: .; cdr3_nt: TGTGCCAGCCGGTTGCGGTTCAGCTCCTACGAGCAGTACTTC; cdr3_aa: CASRLRFSSYEQYF
d_call: .; v_call: TRBV5-1; j_call: TRBJ2-3; clone_size: .; cdr3_nt: TGCGCCAGCAGATCTAGCGCCGGCACAGATACGCAGTATTTT; cdr3_aa: CASRSSAGTDTQYF
d_call: .; v_call: TRBV9; j_call: TRBJ2-3; clone_size: .; cdr3_nt: TGTGCCAGCAGCGTACTTCCCGGACAGCGCACAGATACGCAGTATTTT; cdr3_aa: CASSVLPGQRTDTQYF
d_call: TRBD1; v_call: TRBV5-1; j_call: TRBJ1-2; clone_size: .; cdr3_nt: TGCGCCAGCCGAGCCGGGACAGGGATCGATGGCTACACCTTC; cdr3_aa: CASRAGTGIDGYTF
d_call: TRBD1; v_call: TRBV4-2; j_call: TRBJ2-7; clone_size: .; cdr3_nt: TGTGCCAGCAGCCAACACTCGGGACAGGGTACCTACGAGCAGTACTTC; cdr3_aa: CASSQHSGQGTYEQYF
d_call: TRBD2; v_call: TRBV15; j_call: TRBJ2-1; clone_size: .; cdr3_nt: TGTGCCACCGGACTAGCGACATACAATGAGCAGTTCTTC; cdr3_aa: CATGLATYNEQFF
d_call: TRBD2; v_call: TRBV30; j_call: TRBJ2-7; clone_size: .; cdr3_nt: TGTGCCTGGAGTCTCCGGACTAGCGGGGGTTCCTACGAGCAGTACTTC; cdr3_aa: CAWSLRTSGGSYEQYF
d_call: .; v_call: TRBV12-3/TRBV12-4; j_call: TRBJ2-1; clone_size: .; cdr3_nt: TGTGCCAGCAGTTGGGTCTCGGGCAATGAGCAGTTCTTC; cdr3_aa: CASSWVSGNEQFF
d_call: .; v_call: TRBV7-2; j_call: TRBJ2-2; clone_size: .; cdr3_nt: TGTGCCAGCAGCTTGGTGGGAGGTGGGACCGGGGAGCTGTTTTTT; cdr3_aa: CASSLVGGGTGELFF
d_call: TRBD2; v_call: TRBV5-1; j_call: TRBJ2-7; clone_size: .; cdr3_nt: TGCGCCAGCAGCCCCACCGGGACTAGCTCGTTCTACGAGCAGTACTTC; cdr3_aa: CASSPTGTSSFYEQYF
d_call: .; v_call: TRBV5-1; j_call: TRBJ2-7; clone_size: .; cdr3_nt: TGCGCCAGCAGCTTGGAGTGGCGGCTAAGCTCCTACGAGCAGTACTTC; cdr3_aa: CASSLEWRLSSYEQYF
d_call: .; v_call: TRBV12-3/TRBV12-4; j_call: TRBJ2-1; clone_size: .; cdr3_nt: TGTGCCAGCAGTTCGGGGAAAGAGCAGTTCTTC; cdr3_aa: CASSSGKEQFF
d_call: TRBD1; v_call: TRBV14; j_call: TRBJ1-2; clone_size: .; cdr3_nt: TGTGCCAGCAGCCCTGACAGGGGGTTGAGTTTCGGCTACACCTTC; cdr3_aa: CASSPDRGLSFGYTF
d_call: TRBD2; v_call: TRBV19; j_call: TRBJ2-1; clone_size: once; cdr3_nt: TGTGCCAGTAAGTCTAGCGGGCTCTTAGGATATGAGCAGTTCTTC; cdr3_aa: CASKSSGLLGYEQFF
d_call: TRBD1; v_call: TRBV5-4; j_call: TRBJ1-4; clone_size: .; cdr3_nt: TGTGCCAGCAGCGCCGGACAGGAGCTTGCAACTAATGAAAAACTGTTTTTT; cdr3_aa: CASSAGQELATNEKLFF
d_call: .; v_call: TRBV28; j_call: TRBJ2-5; clone_size: .; cdr3_nt: TGTGCCAGCAGTCCTCCATCGGAGGAGGAGACCCAGTACTTC; cdr3_aa: CASSPPSEEETQYF
d_call: TRBD2; v_call: TRBV9; j_call: TRBJ2-1; clone_size: .; cdr3_nt: TGTGCCAGCAGCGTCGGGAGGAGCTCCTACAATGAGCAGTTCTTC; cdr3_aa: CASSVGRSSYNEQFF